The 18 T cell receptor beta chains below were found in one sample sequenced in a study of T cells in Graves' hyperthyroidism and ophthalmopathy (dated by TCRdb to about 2019). Libraries were built with multiplex PCR. This sample was sequenced with an Illumina HiSeq 2000. TCR beta CDR3 regions were amplified from RNA transcripts. The TCR CDR3 was subjected to a first round of RT-PCR using the HTBI primer set and the Qiagen OneStep RT-PCR kit. Through fastp at Q25 and MiXCR, TCRdb rebuilt clones from the public reads, retaining in-frame beta chains. Every entry covers one CDR3 protein and lists the most common genes and DNA from its rows. Here the sample has some 560,000 distinct CDR3 sequences; about a sixth occur a single time. The ten top clones hold around 7.5% of the sample. Sequences were obtained from blood. Receptors originate from a woman aged 25 to 39 with Graves' hyperthyroidism.

A few counts support this clonotype. J is TRBJ1-1 and V is TRBV9, with D tentatively TRBD1 (6 bases). V was clipped by 4 bases and J by 4 bases, with 29 bases between them. The CDR3 extends over 19 amino acids. Germline CDR1 and CDR2: SGDLS and YYNGEE. The CDR3 sequence: CASSPAEGQGKGLGTEAFF. CDR3 bases: TGTGCCAGCAGCCCCGCAGAGGGGCAGGGGAAGGGATTAGGCACTGAAGCTTTCTTT.

The rearrangement joins TRBV4-3 to TRBJ2-2; the match to TRBD1 covers 7 bases. The V gene end was trimmed by 5 bases and the J gene end by 2 bases; junction bases not matched to a gene: 5. Per germline, CDR1 LGHNA and CDR2 YSLEER. This CDR3 contains 15 residues. The CDR3 region has the DNA TGCGCCAGCAGCATAGGACAGGCCAACACCGGGGAGCTGTTTTTT. Its protein product is CASSIGQANTGELFF.

This clonotype turned up a few times. The V and J genes are TRBV7-9 and TRBJ2-7; the match to TRBD2 covers 8 bases. CDR1 and CDR2 (germline): SEHNR, FQNEAQ (reference sequence). Trimming at V came to 5 bases and at J to 3 bases, leaving 9 bases not matched to a gene. This CDR3 is built from 15 residues. CDR3 region: CASSVGGLDIYEQYF. CDR3 DNA: TGTGCCAGCAGCGTGGGGGGACTAGATATCTACGAGCAGTACTTC.

There are a few counts of this clonotype. The rearrangement links TRBV29-1 to TRBJ2-1; D tentatively fits TRBD1 or TRBD2 (5 bases each). Germline CDR1 reads SQVTM; CDR2 reads ANQGSEA. With 4 bases removed from V and 4 bases from J, the gap between germline ends came to 8 bases. The CDR3 has 12 amino acids. The CDR3 bases are TGCAGCGTTGGGGACGGATACAATGAGCAGTTCTTC. This codes for CSVGDGYNEQFF.

V is TRBV4-1 and J is TRBJ2-5; no clear D gene. The CDR3 loop spans 14 amino acids. V lost 1 base and J 2 bases, leaving 8 bases between the germline ends. The V gene's germline CDR1 is MGHRA and CDR2 YSYEKL. The CDR3 sequence: CASSQVLPQETQYF. The DNA for the CDR3 is TGCGCCAGCAGCCAAGTTCTGCCACAAGAGACCCAGTACTTC.

This clonotype was seen many times. The chain is built from TRBV6-1 and TRBJ2-7; D may correspond to TRBD1 or TRBD2 (5 bases each). The CDR3 length is 13 residues. The V gene lost 9 bases and the J gene lost 2 bases, with 14 bases spanning the gap. CDR1 MNHNS and CDR2 SASEGT come from the germline V gene. CDR3 nucleotides: TGTGCCAGTTCTTGGGACCTTACCTACGAGCAGTACTTC. Translation: CASSWDLTYEQYF.

On this clonotype itself: A much larger clone lies a single base off, so this may be a read error. This chain connects TRBV11-2 to TRBJ2-1; D is unclear. The CDR3 spans 11 residues. Trimming shortened V by 1 base and J by 12 bases, and 7 bases separated the two germline ends. From germline, CDR1 is SGHAT and CDR2 FQNNGV. The CDR3 DNA reads as TGTGCCAGCAGCTTAGCCGAGCCGCAGTTCTTC. Its protein product is CASSLAEPQFF.

This clonotype has at least ten counts. The rearrangement links TRBV12-3 or TRBV12-4 to TRBJ1-1; D perhaps matches TRBD1 (6 bases). The CDR3 totals 13 residues. V was cut by 10 bases and J by 11 bases, with 23 bases left in between. In DNA form, the CDR3 reads TGTGCCACCGACCCAGGGTGGGGGCAGGGGGCTTTCTTT. It yields the protein CATDPGWGQGAFF.

The table lists this clonotype with a few counts. The chain couples TRBV10-3 to TRBJ1-5; D is ambiguous. V lost 4 bases and J 0 bases, leaving 7 bases between the germline ends. CDR1 and CDR2 from the germline V gene are ENHRY and SYGVKD. CDR3 length equals 14 residues. The chain's CDR3 is CAISGQSSNQPQHF. CDR3 nucleotide sequence: TGTGCCATCAGTGGTCAGAGTAGCAATCAGCCCCAGCATTTT.

This clonotype has a count of ten or more. This chain uses TRBV27 with TRBJ2-7, with D possibly TRBD2 on 5 matching bases. Between the trimmed V and J ends, which lost 5 bases and 2 bases, there was a span of 16 bases. CDR1 is MNHEY and CDR2 is SMNVEV in the germline V gene (reference sequence). This CDR3 is built from 15 residues. As DNA, the CDR3 is TGTGCCAGCAGTCCCTTAGCGTCCTCTACCTACGAGCAGTACTTC. Translating it yields CASSPLASSTYEQYF.

This clonotype came up many times. This sequence joins TRBV5-1 and TRBJ1-2, with unresolved D. The CDR3 is 15 residues long. CDR1 and CDR2 from the germline V gene are SGHRS and YFSETQ. V was pared by 0 bases and J by 0 bases, with 9 bases between. CDR3 loop: CASSLDRDTNYGYTF. The CDR3 region has the DNA TGCGCCAGCAGCTTGGATCGCGATACTAACTATGGCTACACCTTC. The entire variable domain, with the rest obtained from reference TRBV5-1 and TRBJ1-2, is as follows: KAGVTQTPRYLIKTRGQQVTLSCSPISGHRSVSWYQQTPGQGLQFLFEYFSETQRNKGNFPGRFSGRQFSNSRSEMNVSTLELGDSALYLCASSLDRDTNYGYTFGSGTRLTVV.

The table lists this clonotype with a few counts. V and J are TRBV6-2 or TRBV6-3 and TRBJ2-1, with D perhaps matching TRBD2 (5 bases). Trimming took 2 bases from V and 9 from J, leaving 17 bases between them. Germline V gene data show CDR1 as MNHEY and CDR2 as SVGEGT. The CDR3 runs to 15 residues. The CDR3 DNA follows: TGTGCCAGCAGTTACCTGATGGGAGCGGATTCTGAGCAGTTCTTC. It yields the protein CASSYLMGADSEQFF.

Comment on this clonotype: This could be a read error, since a much larger clone is one nucleotide away. The chain is built from TRBV18 and TRBJ2-3; 7 bases match TRBD1. CDR1 and CDR2 (germline): KGHSH, LQKENI. CDR3 length equals 15 residues. Trimming removed 5 bases from V and 2 bases from J; junction bases left unmatched: 7. CDR3 amino acids: CASSSLGTDTDTQYF. DNA for the CDR3: TGTGCCAGCTCATCACTCGGGACAGACACAGATACGCAGTATTTT.

This rearrangement joins TRBV19 to TRBJ2-1; 9 bases are shared with TRBD1. This CDR3 has 15 residues. Germline loops: CDR1 LNHDA, CDR2 SQIVND (reference sequence). V gave up 6 bases and J gave up 1 base; unmatched junction bases: 4. In DNA form, the CDR3 reads TGTGCCAGTAGACAGGGGGCCGAGTCCTACAATGAGCAGTTCTTC. It is translated as CASRQGAESYNEQFF. Full variable domain (remainder filled in from reference TRBV19 and TRBJ2-1): DGGITQSPKYLFRKEGQNVTLSCEQNLNHDAMYWYRQDPGQGLRLIYYSQIVNDFQKGDIAEGYSVSREKKESFPLTVTSAQKNPTAFYLCASRQGAESYNEQFFGPGTRLTVL.

This clonotype was detected many times. This chain joins TRBV7-8 and TRBJ2-2; 7 bases are shared with TRBD1. Germline V gene data show CDR1 as SGHVS and CDR2 as FQNEAQ. The V segment lost 5 bases and the J segment 3 bases; nucleotides outside the gene matches: 6. CDR3 length: 15 residues. The CDR3, as DNA: TGTGCCAGCAGCAGGGGGCGAACGGACACCGGGGAGCTGTTTTTT. It encodes CASSRGRTDTGELFF.

In this sample, this clonotype turned up a few times. This rearrangement joins TRBV7-9 to TRBJ1-1; D ambiguous. The CDR3 has 16 residues. V was pared by 3 bases and J by 0 bases, with 14 bases between. Per the germline V gene, CDR1 is SEHNR and CDR2 is FQNEAQ (reference sequence). CDR3 sequence (DNA): TGTGCCAGCAGCTTGGGGTCCGGGTTACTGAACACTGAAGCTTTCTTT. This gives the protein CASSLGSGLLNTEAFF.

This clonotype has at least ten counts. The CDR3, as DNA: TGTGCCAGCAACGTACTGGGGGGGCCTGGATGGGGCACAGATACGCAGTATTTT. Its translation is CASNVLGGPGWGTDTQYF. The J gene is TRBJ2-3, the V gene TRBV7-6, with a weak D call TRBD2 (7 bases). The V gene lost 7 bases and the J gene lost 1 base, with 24 bases spanning the gap. Germline V gene lookup returns CDR1 SGHVS and CDR2 FNYEAQ. CDR3 length: 18 amino acids.

Comments on this clonotype: A much larger clone is a single base away; this may be a read error. The J gene is TRBJ2-7, the V gene TRBV6-2 or TRBV6-3; 9 nucleotides line up with TRBD1. Germline values: CDR1 MNHEY, CDR2 SVGEGT. There are 15 residues in the CDR3. In DNA, the CDR3 is TGTGCCAGCAGTCACTCAGACAGGGGGAACTACGAGCAGTACTTC. The encoded protein is CASSHSDRGNYEQYF.